This TCR beta chain was sequenced during a study of cytomegalovirus exposure and HLA in healthy donors. As for the study in general: Assignment to the Caucasian-associated ancestry cluster applied to around 80% of the 300 to 500 genotyped donors.

This clone was counted a single time. Its antigen is not known. General study points: When the data were analyzed later, several of the most significant clusters appeared to be linked to common viral pathogens.

V lost 3 bases and J 2 bases, leaving 9 bases between the germline ends. From germline, CDR1 is LNHDA and CDR2 SQIVND (reference sequence). The CDR3 is made up of 14 amino acids. It was with 60 Vbeta and 13 Jbeta primers that the PCR ran. The assay was immunoSEQ multiplex PCR, and TCRdb's table has in-frame clones only and misses some. The table includes 100,000 or so clones, approximately 78% detected once. This receptor was identified in a woman in her thirties or forties in good health and CMV-seropositive. The J gene is TRBJ2-3, the V gene TRBV19, with a weak D call TRBD1 (5 bases). The sequenced sample was PBMCs. The CDR3 bases are TGTGCCAGTAGTATCTCGGACACCACAGATACGCAGTATTTT. Its protein product is CASSISDTTDTQYF. Together with reference TRBV19 and TRBJ2-3, the CDR3 gives the full variable domain: DGGITQSPKYLFRKEGQNVTLSCEQNLNHDAMYWYRQDPGQGLRLIYYSQIVNDFQKGDIAEGYSVSREKKESFPLTVTSAQKNPTAFYLCASSISDTTDTQYFGPGTRLTVL.